This section outlines one T cell receptor beta chain sequence together with its context. The data derive from a study of CD8 T cells in Susac syndrome. Negative magnetic isolation gave CD8+ and CD4+ cells; FACS enriched CD8+ TEMRA. The CDR3 has 14 residues. CDR1 is LGHDT, CDR2 YNNKEL, per germline (reference sequence). V lost 1 base, J lost 7 bases, and 7 bases stayed unmatched. RNA was extracted with the RNeasy kit, and a quantity of 0.5 to 1 ug was reverse transcribed using random hexamers. With immunoSEQ multiplex PCR, TCR beta CDR3 was amplified across 54 Vbeta and 13 Jbeta. TCRdb processed the immunoSEQ multiplex PCR reads anew with MiXCR; each CDR3 protein has one entry. The table has about 210,000 distinct CDR3 sequences, 95% seen once.

The sample was CD4+ T cells from PBMCs. The rearrangement joins TRBV3-1 to TRBJ2-7, with 7 positions matching TRBD1. The clonotype was recovered from a human donor with multiple sclerosis. The CDR3: CASSQGQGWREQYF. CDR3 coding DNA: TGTGCCAGCAGCCAAGGACAGGGATGGAGGGAGCAGTACTTC.